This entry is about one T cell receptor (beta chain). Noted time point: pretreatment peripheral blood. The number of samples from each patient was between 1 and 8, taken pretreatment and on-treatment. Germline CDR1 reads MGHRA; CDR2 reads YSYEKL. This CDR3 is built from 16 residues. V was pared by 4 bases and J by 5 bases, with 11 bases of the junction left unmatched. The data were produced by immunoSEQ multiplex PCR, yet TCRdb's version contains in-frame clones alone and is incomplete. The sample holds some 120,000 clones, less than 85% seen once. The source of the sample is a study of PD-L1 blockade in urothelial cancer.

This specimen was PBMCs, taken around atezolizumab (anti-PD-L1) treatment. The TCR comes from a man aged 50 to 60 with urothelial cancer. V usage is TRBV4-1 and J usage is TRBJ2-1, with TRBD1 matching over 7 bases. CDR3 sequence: CASSLKTGFTNNEQFF. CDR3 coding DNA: TGCGCCAGCAGCCTAAAGACAGGGTTTACGAACAATGAGCAGTTCTTC.